Listed below are T cell receptor beta chains from one sample, sequenced in a study of T cell responses to AZD1222 COVID-19 vaccine. The table came from immunoSEQ multiplex PCR; TCRdb's copy has only in-frame clones and leaves some out. The profile covers some 15,000 clones, with about 87% appearing a single time and over 2.5% taken by the ten largest. Sequences were derived from peripheral blood, sampled 28 days after the second AZD1222 dose. The receptors were sampled from an adult who received the AZD1222 COVID-19 vaccine. Both conserved end residues are part of each CDR3. The D gene is left open where the match is weak. The size of a clone is reported for some rows only, either as once, few or many, or as a class for expanded clones.

v_gene	d_gene	abundance	j_gene	CDR3nt	CDR3aa
TRBV28	TRBD1	NA	TRBJ1-2	TGTGCCAGCAGTGACAGACAGGGGGATGGCTATGGCTACACCTTC	CASSDRQGDGYGYTF
TRBV11-1	TRBD1	NA	TRBJ1-6	TGTGCCAGCAGACCCGACAGGGGTGATAATTCACCCCTCCACTTT	CASRPDRGDNSPLHF
TRBV6-2/TRBV6-3	TRBD2	NA	TRBJ2-7	TGTGCCAGCAGTTACCTTTCTAGCGGGGGGGCAACCTACGAGCAGTACTTC	CASSYLSSGGATYEQYF
TRBV6-6	NA	NA	TRBJ1-2	TGTGCCAGCAGTCCCCAGGCCGACCCCTACACCTTC	CASSPQADPYTF
TRBV7-6	NA	NA	TRBJ1-3	TGTGCCAGCAGTCCGCAACCGGGTGGAAACACCATATATTTT	CASSPQPGGNTIYF
TRBV3-1/TRBV3-2	NA	NA	TRBJ2-1	TGTGCCAGCAGCCAAGGACAGGGAGGCTTCAATGAGCAGTTCTTC	CASSQGQGGFNEQFF
TRBV2	TRBD2	NA	TRBJ2-5	TGTGCCAGTTCTCCGGGACTACAAGAGACCCAGTACTTC	CASSPGLQETQYF
TRBV7-2	TRBD1	NA	TRBJ2-1	TGTGCCAGCAGCTTAGACGGGACAGGGAGTATGGATGAGCAGTTCTTC	CASSLDGTGSMDEQFF
TRBV30	NA	NA	TRBJ1-2	TGTGCCTGGAGTGTACAGACAGGAGCAAATGGCTACACCTTC	CAWSVQTGANGYTF
TRBV24-1	NA	NA	TRBJ2-5	TGTGCCACCGGGGGACCCCAAGAGACCCAGTACTTC	CATGGPQETQYF
TRBV18	TRBD1	NA	TRBJ2-5	TGTGCCAGCTCTAGAGGACAGGGACAAGAGACCCAGTACTTC	CASSRGQGQETQYF
TRBV6-1	NA	NA	TRBJ1-2	TGTGCCAGCACTTCCACCGGGGGGGCCTATGGCTACACCTTC	CASTSTGGAYGYTF
TRBV15	NA	NA	TRBJ2-5	TGTGCCACCAGCAGAGACGCAGGCCAAGAGACCCAGTACTTC	CATSRDAGQETQYF
TRBV25-1	NA	NA	TRBJ2-1	TGTGCCAGCAGTGAATCCCCGGCACCCTCCTACAATGAGCAGTTCTTC	CASSESPAPSYNEQFF
TRBV5-1	TRBD1	once	TRBJ1-4	TGCGCCAGCAGCTTGGTTGGGACAGGACGCGGGGAGGAAAAACTGTTTTTT	CASSLVGTGRGEEKLFF
TRBV27	TRBD1	few	TRBJ2-7	TGTGCCAGCCGGGACAGTGCCTACTACGAGCAGTACTTC	CASRDSAYYEQYF
TRBV30	NA	NA	TRBJ2-3	TGTGCCTGGGGAGGGCATAACTCTGTAATCAGGGCCCTAGGCACAGATACGCAGTATTTT	CAWGGHNSVIRALGTDTQYF
TRBV7-9	NA	NA	TRBJ1-1	TGTGCCAGCAGCTTCCCGCCCCCACGTCCTGCTGAAGCTTTCTTT	CASSFPPPRPAEAFF
TRBV12-3/TRBV12-4	NA	few	TRBJ2-1	TGTGCCAGCAGCATGTATGTCGAGCAGTTCTTC	CASSMYVEQFF
TRBV24-1	NA	NA	TRBJ1-5	TGTGCCACCAGTTCAGGGAGAGGCCAGCCCCAGCATTTT	CATSSGRGQPQHF
TRBV5-1	NA	NA	TRBJ1-5	TGCGCCAGCAGCTTGGTGGGGGGCAATCAGCCCCAGCATTTT	CASSLVGGNQPQHF
TRBV29-1	TRBD1	NA	TRBJ1-4	TGCAGCGCCCAGACAGGGGCTAATGAAAAACTGTTTTTT	CSAQTGANEKLFF
TRBV4-3	NA	NA	TRBJ2-4	TGCGCCAGCAGCCAAGATCTGGCCGCGGACATTCAGTACTTC	CASSQDLAADIQYF
TRBV19	NA	NA	TRBJ2-7	TGTGCCAGTAGTTCTGAATACGAGCAGTACTTC	CASSSEYEQYF
TRBV19	NA	NA	TRBJ2-7	TGTGCCAGTAGTTCTAGGGACACCTACGAGCAGTACTTC	CASSSRDTYEQYF
TRBV28	NA	NA	TRBJ1-3	TGTGCCAGCAGTTTAAGGAACTCTGGAAACACCATATATTTT	CASSLRNSGNTIYF
TRBV4-1	TRBD2	NA	TRBJ2-1	TGCGCCAGCAGCCAAGATCAAGTAGCGGGGGCGGGGTCTATGGATGAGCAGTTCTTC	CASSQDQVAGAGSMDEQFF
TRBV3-1/TRBV3-2	TRBD2	NA	TRBJ2-1	TGTGCCAGCAGCCAAAACCCTCGGACTAGCGGATACAATGAGCAGTTCTTC	CASSQNPRTSGYNEQFF